Detailed here is one TCR beta chain. Each sample gave at least 6 million isolated PBMCs. A J-beta primer mix and a sample-barcoded 5' primer were used in a second PCR of about 6 to 12 cycles. TCRdb re-called the 5' RACE reads through MiXCR, storing one row per CDR3 protein. The data hold about 760,000 distinct CDR3 sequences, with roughly 25% observed a single time. The V gene's germline CDR1 is LNHDA and CDR2 SQIVND (reference sequence). J was trimmed by 4 bases and V by 6 bases; bases with no gene match: 3. The CDR3 contains 14 residues. This sample is part of a study of blood T cells in healthy people across ages. These data also featured in a second study, about T cells of mothers and their children. According to that study: For each mother, over 8.5 million TCR beta CDR3 reads were obtained, and for each child, some 3.1 million.

The sample was blood. The TCR was taken from a boy between 5 and 17 years old in good health. The J gene is TRBJ2-2, the V gene TRBV19; 9 bases align to TRBD1. The CDR3 coding sequence is TGTGCCAGTAGCACGACAGGGGGCACCGGGGAGCTGTTTTTT. Translating gives CASSTTGGTGELFF. The variable domain in full, completed from reference TRBV19 and TRBJ2-2, reads DGGITQSPKYLFRKEGQNVTLSCEQNLNHDAMYWYRQDPGQGLRLIYYSQIVNDFQKGDIAEGYSVSREKKESFPLTVTSAQKNPTAFYLCASSTTGGTGELFFGEGSRLTVL.